Listed here are 10 T cell receptor beta chains from one sample, sequenced in a study of CXCR3-negative and CXCR3-positive naive CD8 T cells. 5' RACE with UMI labels generated the TRB cDNA libraries. Using the 5' RACE reads, TCRdb records one entry per CDR3 protein without DNA. The sample's table shows around 48,000 distinct CDR3 sequences. Input material: memory CD8+ T cells from blood. The receptors derive from a human donor in good health. Some clones in this sample may be carry-over from other donors' samples.

The chain recombines TRBV20-1 with TRBJ2-1; TCRdb designates TRBD1, a call that cannot be tested without DNA. The CDR3 has 13 residues. Germline V CDR1 and CDR2: DFQATT, SNEGSKA (reference sequence). The chain's CDR3 is CSASISTRNEQFF.

This sequence joins TRBV6-6 and TRBJ1-1; TCRdb gives TRBD1 as the D gene, but with no DNA this cannot be confirmed. CDR1 and CDR2 (germline): MNHNY, SVGAGI (reference sequence). The CDR3 extends over 13 amino acids. The chain's CDR3 is CASRMDRDTEAFF.

V is TRBV5-1 and J is TRBJ1-3; TCRdb lists TRBD1, though no DNA is available to test this call. The length of the CDR3 is 15 residues. Germline V gives CDR1 SGHRS, CDR2 YFSETQ. The CDR3 here is CASSPDTGSGNTIYF.

This chain uses TRBV11-2 with TRBJ2-2. Looked up from germline, CDR1 is SGHAT and CDR2 is FQNNGV. This CDR3 region has 13 residues. The CDR3 reads CASSSAVTGELFF.

The chain combines TRBV7-9 with TRBJ2-3; the TRBD2 assignment by TCRdb is unverifiable without DNA. Germline V gene data show CDR1 as SEHNR and CDR2 as FQNEAQ (reference sequence). The CDR3 extends over 15 amino acids. The CDR3 here is CASILRVGSTDTQYF.

The V call is TRBV21-1, the J call TRBJ2-5; TCRdb calls TRBD2, which cannot be checked without DNA. TRBV21-1 is a pseudogene. The CDR3 is 14 amino acids. CDR3 amino acids: CASSKAPQQETQYF.

J is TRBJ2-5 and V is TRBV29-1; with no DNA, the TCRdb D assignment of TRBD1 cannot be verified. There are 13 residues in the CDR3. Germline CDR1 reads SQVTM; CDR2 reads ANQGSEA. The CDR3 sequence: CSVGAENQETQYF.

CDR3 sequence reads: CSVEVFGTGSYEQYF. The chain links TRBV29-1 to TRBJ2-7; no DNA is available, so the TRBD1 call from TCRdb remains unchecked. This CDR3 spans 15 amino acids. Germline V CDR1 and CDR2: SQVTM, ANQGSEA.

J is TRBJ2-1 and V is TRBV6-2 or TRBV6-3; TCRdb calls TRBD2, which cannot be checked without DNA. Germline assignment: CDR1 MNHEY and CDR2 SVGEGT. The CDR3 runs 15 residues. This chain's CDR3 is CASNSLLAGHNEQFF.

The chain combines TRBV12-3 or TRBV12-4 with TRBJ1-1; TCRdb names TRBD1, which stays unverified in the absence of DNA. The CDR3 has 12 residues. The CDR3 loop is CASSLWGTEAFF.